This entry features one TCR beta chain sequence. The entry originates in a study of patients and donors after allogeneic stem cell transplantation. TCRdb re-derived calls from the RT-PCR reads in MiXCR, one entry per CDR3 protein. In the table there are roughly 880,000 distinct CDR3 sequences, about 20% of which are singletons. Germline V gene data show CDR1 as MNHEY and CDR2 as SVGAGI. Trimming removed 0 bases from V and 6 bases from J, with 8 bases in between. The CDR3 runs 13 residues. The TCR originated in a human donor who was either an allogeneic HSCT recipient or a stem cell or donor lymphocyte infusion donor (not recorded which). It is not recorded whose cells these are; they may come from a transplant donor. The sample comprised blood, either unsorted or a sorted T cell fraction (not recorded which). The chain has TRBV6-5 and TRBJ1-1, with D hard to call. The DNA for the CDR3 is TGTGCCAGCAGTTACTCGGGCAGGCCTGAAGCTTTCTTT. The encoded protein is CASSYSGRPEAFF.